This TCR beta chain comes out of a study of beta chain features in type 1 diabetes. CDR3 length: 14 amino acids. Trimming pared 5 bases from V and 1 base from J, leaving 11 bases between. CDR1 and CDR2 (germline): LGHNT, FRNRAP. In this sample, this clone turned up a few times. Its specificity is not known. The investigators reverse transcribed all of the isolated RNA, so they sequenced expressed TCRB transcripts. TCRdb keeps only in-frame clones here, not all; method: immunoSEQ multiplex PCR. The sample has about 650,000 clones; around an eighth are singletons. Broader study findings: Sequencing of cDNA might inflate the share of cells that strongly express TCR. Moderately but significantly shorter TCRB CDR3s were found in Type 1 diabetes patients in all four CD4+ subsets. Any HLA-type effect on TCRB rearrangement remained unresolved here.

Staining for CD45RO/CCR7/CD25/CD127/CD95/CD27 allowed sorting of CD4+ naive, central memory, regulatory and stem cell-like memory cells. Post-sort purity exceeded 98% for all sorted populations. The chain combines TRBV12-5 with TRBJ2-5; TRBD1 might be the D (6 bases). The TCR sequence derives from a man younger than 40 with type 1 diabetes. Sequenced input: naive CD4+ T cells from blood. In DNA form, the CDR3 reads TGTGCTAGTGGTCCTAGGACAGTCCAAGAGACCCAGTACTTC. Translated: CASGPRTVQETQYF.